This T cell receptor (beta chain) was recovered during a study of blood T cell repertoires in COVID-19. Measured with immunoSEQ multiplex PCR; TCRdb has only the in-frame clones, and not every one. This sample yields around 80,000 clones, of which almost 85% are seen a single time; 10% to 15% belongs to the top ten. The CDR3 runs to 15 residues. After removal of 6 bases from V and 5 bases from J, the junction contained 10 bases not matched to a gene. Germline lookup yields CDR1 MGHRA and CDR2 YSYEKL. The chain combines TRBV4-1 with TRBJ2-7; 10 bases fit TRBD1. The material sequenced was peripheral blood. The origin of this receptor is a man aged 80 or over with acute or convalescent COVID-19. The CDR3, as DNA: TGCGCCAGCAGTAGAGGGAGACAGGGGGCGGACGAGCAGTACTTC. Translating gives CASSRGRQGADEQYF.